The present T cell receptor (beta chain) was sequenced within a study of shared clonotypes between healthy human individuals. Whole-study context: Contributing individuals were a couple of females and three males aged 18 to 49.

In regard to this clone: Its antigen is as yet unknown.

The ends lost 1 base at V and 5 bases at J; junction bases unmatched: 5. Looked up from germline, CDR1 is SGHRS and CDR2 is YFSETQ. This CDR3 region has 15 residues. Sorted subsets were amplified in replicate PCRs using approximately 200 ng DNA, around 30,000 T cell genomes. Assay used: immunoSEQ multiplex PCR; TCRdb lists only in-frame clones, some missing. The profile covers roughly 1,500,000 clones, with 95% to 99% appearing a single time and about 0.42% taken by the ten largest. A split of CD4+ cells into CD45RA+ naive and CD45RA-negative memory subsets was performed. Whole-study findings and limits: All-four-donor shared clonotypes had higher generation probabilities than non-shared clonotypes did.

The chain uses TRBV5-1 and TRBJ2-2, with 7 bases lining up with TRBD1. The material sequenced was naive CD4+ T cells sorted from blood. The subset: CD45RA+ positively selected. The source of this sequence is a man aged 30 to 39 in good health. The CDR3 reads CASSLRDSLTGELFF. The CDR3 nucleotides are TGCGCCAGCAGCTTGCGGGACAGCTTAACCGGGGAGCTGTTTTTT.